The 6 T cell receptor beta chains presented below share a single source sample, sequenced in a study of metastatic and nonmetastatic thyroid tumors. Every patient underwent thyroid surgery untreated. With MiXCR, TCRdb reprocessed the PCR reads. The table has over 3,500 clones, about 33% seen once. Sequenced input: adjacent normal tissue. The receptors originated from a male donor with papillary thyroid cancer or a benign thyroid nodule (not recorded which). Some clones in this sample may be carry-over from other donors' samples.

This chain connects TRBV7-2 to TRBJ2-2, with D unclear. The length of the CDR3 is 14 residues. V lost 6 bases and J lost 0, with 8 bases in between. Germline CDR1 is SGHTA and CDR2 is FQGNSA. CDR3 region: CASSFQSNTGELFF. CDR3 DNA sequence: TGTGCCAGCAGTTTCCAGTCGAACACCGGGGAGCTGTTTTTT. Full variable domain (missing parts from reference TRBV7-2 and TRBJ2-2): GAGVSQSPSNKVTEKGKDVELRCDPISGHTALYWYRQSLGQGLEFLIYFQGNSAPDKSGLPSDRFSAERTGGSVSTLTIQRTQQEDSAVYLCASSFQSNTGELFFGEGSRLTVL.

V is TRBV11-3 and J is TRBJ2-7, with D hard to call. V lost 0 bases, J lost 4 bases, and 10 bases lay in between. Germline loops: CDR1 SGHNT, CDR2 YENEEA. The CDR3 extends over 14 amino acids. The CDR3 nucleotides are TGTGCCAGCAGCTTAGAAAACCTAGGATACGAGCAGTACTTC. This gives the protein CASSLENLGYEQYF.

The sample holds a few counts of this clone. In nucleotides, the CDR3 is TGTGCCAGTAGTACCGCTACAGGGGTAGGTACTGAAGCTTTCTTT. It encodes CASSTATGVGTEAFF. J is TRBJ1-1 and V is TRBV19, with 7 bases identical to TRBD1. Germline V gene data show CDR1 as LNHDA and CDR2 as SQIVND (reference sequence). The CDR3 is 15 amino acids. The trim removed 4 bases at V and 5 bases at J, leaving 10 bases unmatched.

The chain combines TRBV28 with TRBJ1-1, with 7 bases fitting TRBD1. The CDR3 sequence is 18 residues long. Trimming took 0 bases from V and 0 from J; bases not matched to a gene: 10. CDR1 and CDR2 (germline): MDHEN, SYDVKM. The CDR3 reads CASSLWGIGDSLNTEAFF. The CDR3 DNA reads as TGTGCCAGCAGTTTATGGGGGATTGGGGACAGCTTGAACACTGAAGCTTTCTTT.

The rearrangement links TRBV7-8 to TRBJ2-1; weak D call: TRBD1 (5 bases). Trimming took off 2 bases at V and 3 bases at J, with 8 bases between the two ends. Per the germline V gene, CDR1 is SGHVS and CDR2 is FQNEAQ. CDR3 length: 14 residues. The CDR3 DNA sequence: TGTGCCAGCAGCTTACCAGGGTTCTACAATGAGCAGTTCTTC. This encodes CASSLPGFYNEQFF.

In its sample, this clone was seen a few times. This rearrangement joins TRBV18 to TRBJ1-3, with D possibly being TRBD1 (5 bases). The germline V and J ends were trimmed by 5 bases and 4 bases, with 15 bases remaining between them. The CDR3 has 15 amino acids. Germline V gene sequence: CDR1 KGHSH, CDR2 LQKENI. The CDR3 protein is CASSAGTAQGNTIYF. In DNA, the CDR3 is TGTGCCAGCTCAGCGGGGACGGCCCAGGGAAACACCATATATTTT.